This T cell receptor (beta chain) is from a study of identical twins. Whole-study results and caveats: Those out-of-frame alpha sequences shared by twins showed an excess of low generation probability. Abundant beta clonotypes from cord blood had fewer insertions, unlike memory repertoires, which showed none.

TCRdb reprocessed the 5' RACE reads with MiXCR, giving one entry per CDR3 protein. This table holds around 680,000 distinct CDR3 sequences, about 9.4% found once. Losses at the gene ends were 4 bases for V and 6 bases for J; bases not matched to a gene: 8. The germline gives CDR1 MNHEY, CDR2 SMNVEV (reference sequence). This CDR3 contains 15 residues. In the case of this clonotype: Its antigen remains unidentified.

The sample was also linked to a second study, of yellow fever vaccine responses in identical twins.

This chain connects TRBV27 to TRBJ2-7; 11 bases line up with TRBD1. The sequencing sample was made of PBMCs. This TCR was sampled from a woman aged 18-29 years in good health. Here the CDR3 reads CASSSAGTGGLEQYF. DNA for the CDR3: TGTGCCAGCAGTTCCGCCGGGACAGGGGGACTCGAGCAGTACTTC.